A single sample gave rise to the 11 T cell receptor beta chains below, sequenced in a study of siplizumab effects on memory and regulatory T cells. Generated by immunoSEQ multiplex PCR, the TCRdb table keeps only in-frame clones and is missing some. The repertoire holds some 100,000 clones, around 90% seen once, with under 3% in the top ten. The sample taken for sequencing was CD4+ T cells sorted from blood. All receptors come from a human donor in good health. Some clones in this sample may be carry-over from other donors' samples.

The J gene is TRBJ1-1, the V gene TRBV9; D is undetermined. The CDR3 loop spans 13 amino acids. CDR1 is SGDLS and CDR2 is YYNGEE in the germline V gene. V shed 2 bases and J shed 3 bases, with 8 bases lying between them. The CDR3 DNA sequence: TGTGCCAGCAGCGTTGCGGTGGACACTGAAGCTTTCTTT. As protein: CASSVAVDTEAFF.

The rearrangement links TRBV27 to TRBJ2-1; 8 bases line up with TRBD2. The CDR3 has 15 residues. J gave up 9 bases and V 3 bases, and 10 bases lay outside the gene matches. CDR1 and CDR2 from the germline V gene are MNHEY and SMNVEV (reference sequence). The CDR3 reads CASSFGAGALGEQFF. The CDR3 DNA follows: TGTGCCAGCAGTTTTGGAGCGGGAGCCTTGGGTGAGCAGTTCTTC.

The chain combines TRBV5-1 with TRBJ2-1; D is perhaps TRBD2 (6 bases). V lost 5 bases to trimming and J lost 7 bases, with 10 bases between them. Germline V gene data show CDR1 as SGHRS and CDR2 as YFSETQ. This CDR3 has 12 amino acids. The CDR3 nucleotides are TGCGCCAGCAGAGGTGGGACTAATGAGCAGTTCTTC. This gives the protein CASRGGTNEQFF.

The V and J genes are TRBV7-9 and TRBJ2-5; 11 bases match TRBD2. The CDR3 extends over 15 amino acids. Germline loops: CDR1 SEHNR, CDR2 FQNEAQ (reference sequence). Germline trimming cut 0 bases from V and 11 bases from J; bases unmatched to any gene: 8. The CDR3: CASSLAILAGVYQYF. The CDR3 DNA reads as TGTGCCAGCAGCTTAGCGATACTAGCGGGAGTATATCAGTACTTC.

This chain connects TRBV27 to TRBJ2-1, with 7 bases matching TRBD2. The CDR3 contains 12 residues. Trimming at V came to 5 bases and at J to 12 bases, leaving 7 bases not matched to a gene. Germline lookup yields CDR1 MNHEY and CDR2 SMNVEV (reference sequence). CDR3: CASSPGTTRQFF. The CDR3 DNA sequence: TGTGCCAGCAGTCCAGGGACTACCCGGCAGTTCTTC.

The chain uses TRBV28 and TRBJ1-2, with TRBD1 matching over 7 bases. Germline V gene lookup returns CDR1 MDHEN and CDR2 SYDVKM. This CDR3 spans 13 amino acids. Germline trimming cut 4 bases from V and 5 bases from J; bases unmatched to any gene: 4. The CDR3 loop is CASSSGQIYGYTF. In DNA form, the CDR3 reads TGTGCCAGCAGTTCGGGACAGATTTATGGCTACACCTTC.

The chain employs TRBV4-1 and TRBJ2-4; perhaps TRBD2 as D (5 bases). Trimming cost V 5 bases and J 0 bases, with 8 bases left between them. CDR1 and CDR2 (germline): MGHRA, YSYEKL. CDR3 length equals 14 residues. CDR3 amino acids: CASSTGLAKNIQYF. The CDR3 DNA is TGCGCCAGCAGCACTGGACTAGCCAAAAACATTCAGTACTTC.

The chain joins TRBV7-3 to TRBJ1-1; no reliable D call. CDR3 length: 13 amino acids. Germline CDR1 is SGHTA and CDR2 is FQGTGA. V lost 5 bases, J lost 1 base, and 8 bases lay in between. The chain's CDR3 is CASSTSQNTEAFF. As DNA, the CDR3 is TGTGCCAGCAGCACCTCACAGAACACTGAAGCTTTCTTT.

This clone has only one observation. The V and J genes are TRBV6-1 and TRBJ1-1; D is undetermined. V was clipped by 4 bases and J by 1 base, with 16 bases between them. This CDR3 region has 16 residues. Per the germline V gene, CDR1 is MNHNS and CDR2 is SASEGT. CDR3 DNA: TGTGCCAGCAGTGGCTCGGTTTTCGCAGGGAACACTGAAGCTTTCTTT. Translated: CASSGSVFAGNTEAFF.

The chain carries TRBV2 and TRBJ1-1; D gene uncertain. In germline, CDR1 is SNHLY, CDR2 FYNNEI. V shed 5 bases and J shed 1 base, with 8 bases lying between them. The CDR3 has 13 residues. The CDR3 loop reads CASSFSGNTEAFF. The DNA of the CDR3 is TGTGCCAGCAGTTTTTCGGGGAACACTGAAGCTTTCTTT.

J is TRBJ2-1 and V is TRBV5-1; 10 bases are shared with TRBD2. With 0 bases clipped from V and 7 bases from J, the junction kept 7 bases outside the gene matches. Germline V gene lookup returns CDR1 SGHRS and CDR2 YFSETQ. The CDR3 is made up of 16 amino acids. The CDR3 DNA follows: TGCGCCAGCAGCTTGGCGTCTAGCGGGAGAACGAATGAGCAGTTCTTC. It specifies CASSLASSGRTNEQFF.